This T cell receptor (beta chain) appears in the sequencing data of a study of blood T cell repertoires in COVID-19. Under the authors' procedure: Nucleated cell counts were estimated from reference gene primer amplification. Data came from immunoSEQ multiplex PCR; TCRdb stores just in-frame clones and leaves some out. V and J calls and clone size are given by that table; D and trimming were obtained from the DNA. Here the sample spans 62,000 or so clones, about 82% being singletons. This clone was seen only a few times. In terms of age and location, participants ranged from roughly 18 to 95 years and lived in approximately 24 US areas. J was trimmed by 2 bases and V by 1 base; bases with no gene match: 4. Germline assignment: CDR1 LGHDT and CDR2 YNNKEL (reference sequence). This CDR3 has 16 amino acids.

The chain carries TRBV3-1 (or the pseudogene TRBV3-2) and TRBJ1-2; 10 bases match TRBD1. Material for sequencing was PBMCs or T cells enriched from blood (not recorded which). This clonotype was sampled from a woman aged 35 to 49 with acute COVID-19. The CDR3 loop is CASSQVGTGENYGYTF. Here the CDR3 DNA reads TGTGCCAGCAGCCAAGTCGGGACAGGGGAGAACTATGGCTACACCTTC.